The following is a T cell receptor (beta chain) sequence with its context. The target antigen is unknown. One junction end disagrees with the germline gene, perhaps due to a read error. The record originates from a study of T cells in Graves' hyperthyroidism and ophthalmopathy. Broader study findings: Using 13 V-J features, a model discriminated ophthalmopathy from stable hyperthyroidism. Ophthalmopathy was predicted by the model a median of 6.5 months ahead of onset.

Researchers took RNA transcripts and amplified the TCR beta CDR3 regions from them. A set of HTBI primers served as the primers for a first-round RT-PCR of the TCR CDR3. TCRdb fed the multiplex PCR reads into MiXCR, producing one record per CDR3 protein. The profile shows 400,000 to 550,000 distinct CDR3 sequences, around 15% of them singletons. The CDR3 has 14 residues. Germline lookup yields CDR1 LGHDT and CDR2 YNNKEL (reference sequence). Disease duration under 2 months; hyperthyroidism patients were aged 18 to 65. The clonotype was recovered from a woman aged 18-29 years with Graves' hyperthyroidism. V gene TRBV3-1 combines with J gene TRBJ1-6; TRBD1 might be the D (6 bases). The sample was blood. The CDR3 DNA reads TGCGCCAGCAGCTCCCAGGGGCCCGATTCACCCCTCCACTTT. Its translation is CASSSQGPDSPLHF.